This T cell receptor (beta chain) was recovered during a study of T cells in Graves' hyperthyroidism and ophthalmopathy (dated by TCRdb to between 2018 and 2020). About the study as a whole: Peripheral blood was collected at initial diagnosis, before any treatment. Following sampling, methimazole starting at 30 mg daily was given to hyperthyroidism patients, and high-dose intravenous methylprednisolone was given to ophthalmopathy patients. The paper describes TCR Vbeta CDR3 sequencing of about 140 peripheral blood samples, made up of fewer than 50 ophthalmopathy patients, roughly 80 hyperthyroidism patients and 17 progressor patients. To identify distinguishing TCR V-J signatures, a discovery cohort of some 99 patients was used, comprising roughly 45 with Graves' ophthalmopathy and approximately 58 with stable Graves' hyperthyroidism. Prospective prediction of ophthalmopathy was tested in an independent validation cohort consisting of 18 hyperthyroidism patients and some 16 patients who later progressed to ophthalmopathy. Thyroid tissue and blood T-cell repertoires from more than five Graves' hyperthyroidism patients were also compared in the study. The approximately 98 discovery patients were randomly divided into training and test sets at a 7:3 ratio. General findings and caveats noted by the study authors: Ophthalmopathy was separated from stable hyperthyroidism by a 13 V-J signature model, with 85% to 90% sensitivity and 81% to 83% specificity obtained in cross-validation and 80%/75% obtained in testing. Blood samples also contained most of the expanded thyroid clonotypes (frequency above 0.001), which suggests that blood repertoires may reflect thyroid immune responses. During validation, the model predicted progression to ophthalmopathy a median of around six months ahead of onset, with more than 55% sensitivity and 72.22% specificity. No statistical method was used to set the sample size in advance, and investigators knew the group allocation.

This clonotype was seen many times. What antigen it recognizes has not been identified. Relative to the germline gene, one junction end is altered; a read error may explain this. Hyperthyroidism patients were aged 18 to 65 years and newly diagnosed, with disease duration of less than 2 months. Exclusion was applied to patients with uncontrolled infections, other autoimmune diseases, pregnancy or lactation. Diagnoses were established on the basis of clinical symptoms, serum thyroxine and TRAb, thyroid ultrasound, and orbital computed tomography. For progressor patients, blood was drawn at the first diagnosis of hyperthyroidism, before any ophthalmopathy symptoms had appeared. PBMCs were isolated from 7.5 to 10 ml of fresh peripheral blood by Ficoll-Paque density gradient centrifugation. Patients classed as progressors first received a Graves' hyperthyroidism diagnosis and then went on to develop ophthalmopathy during follow-up. Total RNA was extracted using Trizol reagent, and RNA quality was assessed on an Agilent 2100 Bioanalyzer.

Amplification of TCR beta CDR3 regions was carried out from RNA transcripts. The first round of RT-PCR for the TCR CDR3 was performed with the HTBI primer set and the Qiagen OneStep RT-PCR kit. The libraries were constructed in a second round of multiplex PCR and then size-selected and purified. Libraries were sequenced paired-end with 100 bp reads on an Illumina HiSeq2000. In the original analysis: SOAPnuke was used to process the raw data, removing reads that contained adapters or uncalled bases, had a mean Phred below 15, or lacked an exact match to the constant primer or identifier. High-quality paired reads were merged using COPE v1.2.5, and each unique nucleotide sequence was defined as a clonotype. MiTCR v1.1 was used to align clonotypes to the IMGT TRBV, TRBD and TRBJ reference segments. Only V-J combinations with frequency above 0.0001, covering about 99% of repertoires, were analysed. The TCS score was defined as the ratio of F50 (clonal expansion) to E x V (chaos), calculated using BLOSUM62-based TCRdist between CDR3 peptides within each V-J. Welch's t-statistics and random forest reduced roughly 540 V-J features to 10 to 15, which were used in a naive Bayes classifier (R e1071). TCRdb reworked the public reads: Q25 trimming with fastp, MiXCR clone assembly, productive beta chains retained. Rows matching on CDR3 protein sequence are summarized as one entry with the most common DNA and genes. The V and J calls were determined by TCRdb, not by the authors. The table for this sample lists some 600,000 distinct CDR3 sequences; roughly 14% of them were counted only once. Roughly 5.7% of the sample goes to the ten largest clones.

The CDR3 has 15 amino acids, counting the end cysteine and phenylalanine. Only the CDR3 DNA stays, 45 bases, in frame from base 1. Per the germline V gene (reference sequence), SSHAT is the CDR1 and FNYEAQ is the CDR2. The clonotype was recovered from a woman between 25 and 40 years old with Graves' hyperthyroidism that later progressed to Graves' ophthalmopathy. This chain is built from TRBV7-7 and TRBJ2-7; TRBD2 fits 14 bases in the junction. The sequenced material came from blood. CDR3 region: CASSPGLAGVWEQYF. The nucleotides read TGTGCTAGCAGTCCGGGACTAGCGGGAGTGTGGGAGCAGTACTTC.